Listed below are T cell receptor beta chains from one sample, sequenced in a study of OX40 agonist ivuxolimab in advanced cancers. Produced via immunoSEQ multiplex PCR; TCRdb's table is partial and in-frame only. The profile shows over 20,000 clones, about 83% of them singletons. The material was CD4+ or CD8+ T cells sorted from blood, obtained in a trial of the OX40 agonist ivuxolimab. The receptors were gathered from an adult with an advanced solid tumor such as melanoma, head and neck, liver or kidney cancer. Both conserved end residues are part of each CDR3. A D gene is named only where the DNA matches it firmly. Some rows mark clone size as missing; the rest say once, few, many or name a class of expanded clone.

V gene,D gene,J gene,clone size,CDR3 protein,CDR3 DNA
TRBV9,-,TRBJ2-1,-,CASSVIGSLTYNEQFF,TGTGCCAGCAGCGTAATAGGTTCTTTGACTTACAATGAGCAGTTCTTC
TRBV21-1,-,TRBJ1-2,-,CASSKGGGYTF,TGTGCCAGCAGCAAAGGGGGAGGCTACACCTTC
TRBV29-1,-,TRBJ2-7,-,CSAWTSGEQYF,TGCAGCGCCTGGACCTCGGGCGAGCAGTACTTC
TRBV5-6,-,TRBJ2-7,-,CASSHRESYEQYF,TGTGCCAGCAGCCATCGGGAGTCCTACGAGCAGTACTTC
TRBV5-5,-,TRBJ1-2,-,CASSLDPGGDYGYTF,TGTGCCAGCAGCTTGGACCCGGGGGGGGACTATGGCTACACCTTC
TRBV28,-,TRBJ2-7,once,CASTLRTFSYEQYF,TGTGCCAGCACCCTTAGGACGTTTTCCTACGAGCAGTACTTC
TRBV5-1,TRBD2,TRBJ2-3,-,CASSLSGGASDTQYF,TGCGCCAGCAGCTTGAGCGGGGGGGCCTCAGATACGCAGTATTTT
TRBV10-1,-,TRBJ2-3,-,CASLRGETDTQYF,TGCGCCAGCCTAAGGGGGGAAACAGATACGCAGTATTTT
TRBV19,-,TRBJ2-7,-,CASSIAGADEQYF,TGTGCCAGTAGTATAGCAGGGGCCGACGAGCAGTACTTC
TRBV7-6,TRBD2,TRBJ2-7,-,CASSLASGTYEQYF,TGTGCCAGCAGCTTAGCTAGCGGGACCTACGAGCAGTACTTC
TRBV2,-,TRBJ1-2,-,CARSELGRRGYTF,TGTGCCAGAAGTGAGCTAGGACGGCGGGGCTACACCTTC
TRBV11-2,-,TRBJ2-2,-,CATDATGELFF,TGTGCCACCGACGCTACCGGGGAGCTGTTTTTT
TRBV19,-,TRBJ2-7,-,CASSWTGRTYEQYF,TGTGCCAGTAGTTGGACCGGGCGGACCTACGAGCAGTACTTC
TRBV9,-,TRBJ2-1,-,CASSVGYNEQFF,TGTGCCAGCAGCGTAGGGTACAATGAGCAGTTCTTC
TRBV2,TRBD1,TRBJ2-6,medium-sized,CANEDRASGANVLTF,TGTGCCAACGAGGACAGGGCTTCTGGGGCCAACGTCCTGACTTTC
TRBV29-1,-,TRBJ2-7,-,CSAEWGGYEQYF,TGCAGCGCTGAGTGGGGTGGATACGAGCAGTACTTC
TRBV2,-,TRBJ1-2,-,CASGHLSYGYTF,TGTGCCAGCGGGCACCTCTCCTATGGCTACACCTTC
TRBV14,-,TRBJ1-2,-,CASSQDTGPYGYTF,TGTGCCAGCAGCCAAGATACAGGGCCCTATGGCTACACCTTC
TRBV7-9,TRBD1,TRBJ1-2,-,CASSSSILLQGDSLHGYTF,TGTGCCAGCAGCTCATCGATTTTACTGCAGGGGGATTCTCTCCATGGCTACACCTTC
TRBV28,-,TRBJ1-6,-,CASSYGSPLHF,TGTGCCAGCAGTTATGGGTCACCCCTCCACTTT
TRBV7-3,-,TRBJ2-2,-,CASSPGASGANTGELFF,TGTGCCAGCAGCCCAGGGGCGAGCGGGGCGAACACCGGGGAGCTGTTTTTT
TRBV19,-,TRBJ2-1,-,CASTLGSGPYNEQFF,TGTGCCAGTACCCTGGGTAGCGGCCCCTACAATGAGCAGTTCTTC
TRBV7-2,-,TRBJ1-3,-,CASSRPLSGNTIYF,TGTGCCAGCAGCCGGCCTCTCTCTGGAAACACCATATATTTT
TRBV19,-,TRBJ2-6,-,CASSIDGNSGANVLTF,TGTGCCAGTAGTATTGACGGAAACTCTGGGGCCAACGTCCTGACTTTC
TRBV4-1,-,TRBJ2-7,-,CASSQDRVSNSYEQYF,TGCGCCAGCAGCCAAGATCGAGTCAGTAACTCCTACGAGCAGTACTTC
TRBV5-5,TRBD1,TRBJ2-7,many,CASSLTGGAGYEQYF,TGTGCCAGCAGCCTCACAGGGGGCGCCGGCTACGAGCAGTACTTC
TRBV28,-,TRBJ1-6,-,CASRTRSYSSYNSPLHF,TGTGCCAGCAGGACTAGATCCTACTCCTCCTATAATTCACCCCTCCACTTT
TRBV27,TRBD1,TRBJ2-7,-,CASSSLDRTSSYEQYF,TGTGCCAGCAGTTCCCTGGACAGGACGAGCTCCTACGAGCAGTACTTC
TRBV10-1,TRBD2,TRBJ2-2,few,CASSEGGDTGELFF,TGCGCCAGCAGTGAGGGGGGGGACACCGGGGAGCTGTTTTTT
TRBV9,-,TRBJ2-2,-,CASRQGPNTGELFF,TGTGCCAGCAGACAGGGACCTAACACCGGGGAGCTGTTTTTT
TRBV28,-,TRBJ1-5,-,CASMDGNQPQHF,TGTGCCAGCATGGATGGGAATCAGCCCCAGCATTTT
TRBV6-5,TRBD1,TRBJ2-3,-,CASSLSLGGFVDTQYF,TGTGCCAGCAGTTTAAGTTTAGGGGGCTTTGTAGATACGCAGTATTTT
TRBV4-1,-,TRBJ1-2,-,CASRHVRDLYGYTF,TGCGCCAGCAGACATGTGCGGGACCTCTATGGCTACACCTTC
TRBV4-1,TRBD1,TRBJ1-1,-,CASSPQQGANTEAFF,TGCGCCAGCAGTCCTCAACAGGGGGCGAACACTGAAGCTTTCTTT
TRBV25-1,TRBD1,TRBJ1-2,-,CASSERGRGPYGYTF,TGTGCCAGCAGTGAAAGGGGCAGGGGGCCTTATGGCTACACCTTC
TRBV7-9,-,TRBJ2-1,-,CASSFFDPFVEQFF,TGTGCCAGCAGCTTTTTTGACCCTTTCGTTGAGCAGTTCTTC
TRBV15,-,TRBJ2-3,-,CATSPSTDTQYF,TGTGCCACCAGCCCTAGCACAGATACGCAGTATTTT
TRBV28,-,TRBJ1-2,-,CASSLEIIYYGYTF,TGTGCCAGCAGTTTGGAAATAATCTACTATGGCTACACCTTC
TRBV4-2,TRBD2,TRBJ2-2,-,CASSQASGVGSGELFF,TGTGCCAGCAGCCAGGCTAGCGGGGTGGGGTCCGGGGAGCTGTTTTTT
TRBV7-9,TRBD1,TRBJ1-3,-,CASSLSLEGAAGNTIYF,TGTGCCAGCAGCCTAAGTTTAGAGGGGGCCGCTGGAAACACCATATATTTT
TRBV13,TRBD2,TRBJ2-7,-,CASSLNGGSSYEQYF,TGTGCCAGCAGCTTAAACGGGGGGAGCTCCTACGAGCAGTACTTC
TRBV7-7,-,TRBJ2-1,-,CASIGVAGGNEQFF,TGTGCCAGCATCGGGGTGGCAGGGGGGAATGAGCAGTTCTTC
TRBV28,-,TRBJ2-5,-,CASSLYKGVETQYF,TGTGCCAGCAGTTTATACAAGGGGGTCGAGACCCAGTACTTC
TRBV5-1,-,TRBJ2-7,-,CASSLTGNEQYF,TGCGCCAGCAGCTTGACAGGGAACGAGCAGTACTTC
TRBV6-6,-,TRBJ2-3,-,CASSYSLRGGTDTQYF,TGTGCCAGCAGTTACTCGTTGAGGGGGGGCACAGATACGCAGTATTTT
TRBV9,TRBD1,TRBJ1-1,few,CASSVDPTRDSGVNTEAFF,TGTGCCAGCAGCGTAGACCCCACTCGGGACAGCGGGGTGAACACTGAAGCTTTCTTT
TRBV14,-,TRBJ1-1,-,CASSQASVWVGDTEAFF,TGTGCCAGCAGCCAAGCCTCTGTTTGGGTCGGCGACACTGAAGCTTTCTTT
TRBV27,TRBD1,TRBJ2-3,-,CASSLLDRGADTQYF,TGTGCCAGCAGTTTATTGGACAGGGGCGCAGATACGCAGTATTTT
TRBV19,-,TRBJ2-7,-,CASSIGRDYEQYF,TGTGCCAGTAGTATCGGCAGGGACTACGAGCAGTACTTC
TRBV6-5,-,TRBJ1-5,many,CASSYEEGTQPQHF,TGTGCCAGCAGTTACGAGGAGGGTACACAGCCCCAGCATTTT
TRBV5-5,-,TRBJ2-5,-,CASSEGAEVYF,TGTGCCAGCAGCGAAGGGGCCGAGGTGTACTTC